These T cell receptor beta chains were read from a single sample in a study of blood T cell repertoires in COVID-19. Clones were sequenced by immunoSEQ multiplex PCR, and TCRdb holds only the in-frame ones, with some missing. Of roughly 410,000 clones in the sample, about 90% were seen once. The sample comprised peripheral blood. The receptors shown here come from an older woman with COVID-19, enrolled during active disease. Each CDR3 is given with its conserved first and last residue. The D gene is left open where the match is weak. Clone size, where shown, is once, few, many, or a class for clones that have expanded.

DNA: TGTGCCAGCAGCGTAGACGGCGGCATCATCTCTGGGGCCAACGTCCTGACTTTC
CDR3: CASSVDGGIISGANVLTF
size: .
D: .
J: TRBJ2-6
V: TRBV9

DNA: TGTGCCAGCAGCCGCCTCACAGGGGTCCAAAATTCACCCCTCCACTTT
CDR3: CASSRLTGVQNSPLHF
size: .
D: TRBD1
J: TRBJ1-6
V: TRBV7-9

DNA: TGTGCCGCTCGCGGAGGGAACACTGAAGCTTTCTTT
CDR3: CAARGGNTEAFF
size: few
D: .
J: TRBJ1-1
V: TRBV24-1

DNA: TGTGCCAGCAGCTTAGGCAGGGGCTACACCTTC
CDR3: CASSLGRGYTF
size: .
D: .
J: TRBJ1-2
V: TRBV7-9

DNA: TGTGCCAGCAGCCAATACCCGGGAGAGACCCAGTACTTC
CDR3: CASSQYPGETQYF
size: .
D: .
J: TRBJ2-5
V: TRBV14

DNA: TGTGCCAGCAACCGACAGGCGACCCAAGCTAACTATGGCTACACCTTC
CDR3: CASNRQATQANYGYTF
size: .
D: .
J: TRBJ1-2
V: TRBV2

DNA: TGTGCCAGCAGCTTCTCACGACTCCGAGATACGCAGTATTTT
CDR3: CASSFSRLRDTQYF
size: .
D: .
J: TRBJ2-3
V: TRBV11-2

DNA: TGTGCCAGCAAGCAAACGGGGAACACTGAAGCTTTCTTT
CDR3: CASKQTGNTEAFF
size: .
D: .
J: TRBJ1-1
V: TRBV6-5

DNA: TGTGCCAGCAGTTATGGGAGGAAAAACCAAGGCTATGGCTACACCTTC
CDR3: CASSYGRKNQGYGYTF
size: .
D: .
J: TRBJ1-2
V: TRBV6-2/TRBV6-3

DNA: TGTGCCAGCACCTGGGGGGGGAGCAATCAGCCCCAGCATTTT
CDR3: CASTWGGSNQPQHF
size: .
D: .
J: TRBJ1-5
V: TRBV6-5

DNA: TGTGCCAGCAGTCCGACAGGGATCACCGCATCAGGCTCCTACAATGAGCAGTTCTTC
CDR3: CASSPTGITASGSYNEQFF
size: .
D: TRBD1
J: TRBJ2-1
V: TRBV6-2/TRBV6-3

DNA: TGTGCCATCGGCGGAACCTACGAGCAGTACTTC
CDR3: CAIGGTYEQYF
size: .
D: .
J: TRBJ2-7
V: TRBV10-3

DNA: TGTGCCAGCAGCTTAAGCGGGACCGAGGAGACCCAGTACTTC
CDR3: CASSLSGTEETQYF
size: once
D: TRBD2
J: TRBJ2-5
V: TRBV7-8

DNA: TGTGCCAGTAGTGCGGCGGACACCAGCTCCTACGAGCAGTACTTC
CDR3: CASSAADTSSYEQYF
size: .
D: .
J: TRBJ2-7
V: TRBV19

DNA: TGCGCCAGCAGCCCACTCCTAGCGGGGGGAACCTACGAGCAGTACTTC
CDR3: CASSPLLAGGTYEQYF
size: .
D: TRBD2
J: TRBJ2-7
V: TRBV4-1

DNA: TGTGCCAGTAGTATCCGCAACGACAGGAACACTGAAGCTTTCTTT
CDR3: CASSIRNDRNTEAFF
size: .
D: .
J: TRBJ1-1
V: TRBV19

DNA: TGTGCCAGCAGGACAGACAGGGCGGGCACCATATATTTT
CDR3: CASRTDRAGTIYF
size: .
D: TRBD1
J: TRBJ1-3
V: TRBV6-6

DNA: TGTGCCAGTAGTATTAAGGGACAGGGTGCGGGGAATGAAAAACTGTTTTTT
CDR3: CASSIKGQGAGNEKLFF
size: .
D: TRBD1
J: TRBJ1-4
V: TRBV19

DNA: TGCGCCAGCAGCCCCCACCAGGGTCGAGGCAATCAGCCCCAGCATTTT
CDR3: CASSPHQGRGNQPQHF
size: .
D: .
J: TRBJ1-5
V: TRBV4-1

DNA: TGTGCCAGTAATTCCCCGGGACAGGGAAACCAGCCCCAGCATTTT
CDR3: CASNSPGQGNQPQHF
size: few
D: TRBD1
J: TRBJ1-5
V: TRBV19

DNA: TGTGCCACTGGACAGGGGGGAAACACCATATATTTT
CDR3: CATGQGGNTIYF
size: .
D: TRBD1
J: TRBJ1-3
V: TRBV10-3

DNA: TGTGCCAGCAGCTTAGAGGTCAAACCGGTCAATGAGCAGTTCTTC
CDR3: CASSLEVKPVNEQFF
size: .
D: .
J: TRBJ2-1
V: TRBV11-2

DNA: TGTGCCAGCAGCTTAGTCGGGACAGGGGAAAATTCGGTCGGCTACACCTTC
CDR3: CASSLVGTGENSVGYTF
size: .
D: TRBD1
J: TRBJ1-2
V: TRBV7-2

DNA: TGCAGTGCTAGAGGAGGGAGAGAAGCTTTCTTT
CDR3: CSARGGREAFF
size: .
D: .
J: TRBJ1-1
V: TRBV20-1

DNA: TGTGCCAGTAGTACCCCTCGAGGGAACCTATATGGCTACACCTTC
CDR3: CASSTPRGNLYGYTF
size: .
D: .
J: TRBJ1-2
V: TRBV19

DNA: TGTGCCAGCAGTTTGTATTCTGGGGCCAACGTCCTGACTTTC
CDR3: CASSLYSGANVLTF
size: .
D: .
J: TRBJ2-6
V: TRBV27

DNA: TGTGCCAGCCCTACCGACAGGGGAGCTGAAGCTTTCTTT
CDR3: CASPTDRGAEAFF
size: .
D: TRBD1
J: TRBJ1-1
V: TRBV18

DNA: TGTGCCAGAAGCTGGGGGGGACCCAGATGGGGATATGGCTACACCTTC
CDR3: CARSWGGPRWGYGYTF
size: .
D: .
J: TRBJ1-2
V: TRBV5-3

DNA: TGTGCCAGCAGCTTGGGCAGGATTAATGAAAAACTGTTTTTT
CDR3: CASSLGRINEKLFF
size: .
D: .
J: TRBJ1-4
V: TRBV5-4

DNA: TGCGCCAGCCGCTCGGGAGGGGACGAGCAGTACTTC
CDR3: CASRSGGDEQYF
size: .
D: TRBD2
J: TRBJ2-7
V: TRBV5-1

DNA: TGTGCCAGCACCAGACAAGGGACAGGGTTGTCACCCCTCCACTTT
CDR3: CASTRQGTGLSPLHF
size: .
D: TRBD1
J: TRBJ1-6
V: TRBV7-9

DNA: TGTGCCAGCAGCTTATACAGGGCGAAGAACACTGAAGCTTTCTTT
CDR3: CASSLYRAKNTEAFF
size: .
D: .
J: TRBJ1-1
V: TRBV7-2

DNA: TGTGCCAGCAGCACCAGGGACAGCCGATATGAAAAACTGTTTTTT
CDR3: CASSTRDSRYEKLFF
size: .
D: TRBD1
J: TRBJ1-4
V: TRBV9

DNA: TGTGCCAGTAGGGTTACAGGGCCCGGTGGCTATGGCTACACCTTC
CDR3: CASRVTGPGGYGYTF
size: .
D: .
J: TRBJ1-2
V: TRBV19

DNA: TGTGCCAGCAGCCGGACTGAAGACGTTGGTCTTATGGGCTACACCTTC
CDR3: CASSRTEDVGLMGYTF
size: few
D: .
J: TRBJ1-2
V: TRBV7-9

DNA: TGTGCCATCAGGGATCCGGGACTAGCAACAGATACGCAGTATTTT
CDR3: CAIRDPGLATDTQYF
size: .
D: TRBD2
J: TRBJ2-3
V: TRBV10-3

DNA: TGCGCCAGCAGCCTTGGGACAGGGAATTCACCCCTCCACTTT
CDR3: CASSLGTGNSPLHF
size: .
D: TRBD1
J: TRBJ1-6
V: TRBV5-1

DNA: TGTGCCAGCGGTCCGGGACTCCCAGGCAATCAGCCCCAGCATTTT
CDR3: CASGPGLPGNQPQHF
size: .
D: .
J: TRBJ1-5
V: TRBV6-5

DNA: TGTGCCAGTGGGGCAGGGGGCTGGGTGGGCACTGAAGCTTTCTTT
CDR3: CASGAGGWVGTEAFF
size: .
D: TRBD1
J: TRBJ1-1
V: TRBV19

DNA: TGTGCCAGTAGGGGTACAGGGACGTATGGCTACACCTTC
CDR3: CASRGTGTYGYTF
size: .
D: .
J: TRBJ1-2
V: TRBV19

DNA: TGTGCCAGCAGTGGGGACAGGGCGGGCAATCAGCCCCAGCATTTT
CDR3: CASSGDRAGNQPQHF
size: once
D: TRBD1
J: TRBJ1-5
V: TRBV2

DNA: TGTGCCAGCAGCCAAGCCCGCGGGGGCGGCTTAGCTTTCTTT
CDR3: CASSQARGGGLAFF
size: .
D: .
J: TRBJ1-1
V: TRBV14

DNA: TGCGCCAGCAGCCTACGGGGACAGGGAGAAAACATTCAGTACTTC
CDR3: CASSLRGQGENIQYF
size: .
D: TRBD1
J: TRBJ2-4
V: TRBV5-1

DNA: TGTGCCAGCAGCCCAGGACAGGGTTTGGGAAACACCATATATTTT
CDR3: CASSPGQGLGNTIYF
size: few
D: TRBD1
J: TRBJ1-3
V: TRBV5-6

DNA: TGTGCCAGCAGCTTTCCTACCGGGGAGCTGTTTTTT
CDR3: CASSFPTGELFF
size: .
D: .
J: TRBJ2-2
V: TRBV7-3

DNA: TGTGCCAGCAGCTTGGGGAGGGCCTCCTACAATGAGCAGTTCTTC
CDR3: CASSLGRASYNEQFF
size: .
D: .
J: TRBJ2-1
V: TRBV5-6

DNA: TGTGCCAGCAGTAGAACAGGGTTTTCGAACACTGAAGCTTTCTTT
CDR3: CASSRTGFSNTEAFF
size: .
D: .
J: TRBJ1-1
V: TRBV6-5

DNA: TGTGCCAGCAGCCCGAGCGGGACAACCTACAATGAGCAGTTCTTC
CDR3: CASSPSGTTYNEQFF
size: .
D: .
J: TRBJ2-1
V: TRBV11-2

DNA: TGCGCCAGCAGCTTGGGAGGAAGGAACACCGGGGAGCTGTTTTTT
CDR3: CASSLGGRNTGELFF
size: .
D: .
J: TRBJ2-2
V: TRBV5-1

DNA: TGTGCCAGCAGTCCCGGGGGAGGACGGAATGATGAGCAGTTCTTC
CDR3: CASSPGGGRNDEQFF
size: .
D: .
J: TRBJ2-1
V: TRBV7-2

DNA: TGTGCCAGCAGCTTAGGGGCAGGGGCGGACACCGGGGAGCTGTTTTTT
CDR3: CASSLGAGADTGELFF
size: few
D: .
J: TRBJ2-2
V: TRBV7-9

DNA: TGTGCCAGTAGTGTCCGGGGGGAGTACAATGAGCAGTTCTTC
CDR3: CASSVRGEYNEQFF
size: .
D: TRBD2
J: TRBJ2-1
V: TRBV19